This T cell receptor beta chain was sequenced in a study of blood T cell repertoires in COVID-19. Study at large: Sources were T cells, B-cell-depleted T cells, or PBMCs; the material itself was cDNA or gDNA.

Germline V lookup: CDR1 SEHNR, CDR2 FQNEAQ (reference sequence). The CDR3 sequence is 11 residues long. The germline V and J ends were trimmed by 7 bases and 14 bases, with 15 bases remaining between them. Per the authors' pipeline: Reference gene primer amplification yielded estimated nucleated cell counts. Sequenced by immunoSEQ multiplex PCR; TCRdb stores in-frame clones only, minus some. V, J and clone size reflect that table, while D and trimming were determined from the DNA. The data hold 340,000 or so clones, with 65% to 90% observed a single time. The study drew participants aged about 18 to 89 years from some 24 US areas. Participants' own reports of clinical history determined their cohort assignment.

The TCR originated in a woman in her thirties or forties with acute COVID-19. The genes are TRBV7-9 and TRBJ2-1; TRBD2 might be the D (5 bases). Sequenced material: PBMCs or T cells enriched from blood (not recorded which). CDR3 protein: CASIPLDSKFF. The CDR3, as DNA: TGTGCCAGCATCCCACTGGACTCAAAGTTCTTC.